This T cell receptor (beta chain) was identified during a study of T cells in Graves' hyperthyroidism and ophthalmopathy. Amplification targeted TCR beta CDR3 regions from RNA transcripts. Using the HTBI primer set, a first-round RT-PCR was run on the TCR CDR3. TCRdb re-analysed the multiplex PCR reads in MiXCR, keeping a single row per CDR3 protein. The table has approximately 600,000 distinct CDR3 sequences, roughly 14% seen once. V was pared by 0 bases and J by 9 bases, with 16 bases between. The CDR3 is 15 amino acids. In germline, CDR1 is SGDLS, CDR2 YYNGEE. The receptor comes from a woman in her thirties with Graves' hyperthyroidism that later progressed to Graves' ophthalmopathy. This chain connects TRBV9 to TRBJ2-1, with D perhaps TRBD2 (5 bases). Sequences were obtained from blood. CDR3 DNA: TGTGCCAGCAGCGTAGTAGAACGGGAACGGAGTGAGCAGTTCTTC. Its translation is CASSVVERERSEQFF.